These 29 T cell receptor beta chains share one sample of origin, sequenced in a study of Graves' ophthalmopathy and Graves' hyperthyroidism. RNA transcripts were the template, and TCR beta CDR3 regions were amplified from them. RT-PCR was first run with HTBI primers, then multiplex PCR in a second round. MiXCR was run by TCRdb on the multiplex PCR reads, yielding one entry per CDR3 protein. The sample records about 740,000 distinct CDR3 sequences, roughly two fifths being singletons. Sequences were obtained from peripheral blood. These receptor sequences come from an adult man with Graves' ophthalmopathy.

The chain recombines TRBV10-3 with TRBJ1-2; 8 bases are a match to TRBD1. This CDR3 is 15 amino acids long. CDR1 is ENHRY, CDR2 SYGVKD, per germline. J lost 4 bases, V lost 4 bases, and 8 bases had no gene match. Here the CDR3 DNA reads TGTGCCATCAGTGTGGACAGGGTGGGGGGCTATGGCTACACCTTC. This translates into CAISVDRVGGYGYTF.

The chain uses TRBV6-5 and TRBJ2-7, with a weak D call TRBD2 (5 bases). V lost 5 bases and J lost 3, with 11 bases in between. The germline V gene encodes CDR1 MNHEY and CDR2 SVGAGI. CDR3 length: 13 residues. CDR3 DNA: TGTGCCAGCAGTCCTAGCTGGGTCTACGAGCAGTACTTC. It is translated as CASSPSWVYEQYF.

CDR3: CASSPLTGFSNQPQHF. The DNA for the CDR3 is TGTGCCAGCAGCCCCTTAACAGGTTTCAGCAATCAGCCCCAGCATTTT. The chain joins TRBV28 to TRBJ1-5, with D perhaps matching TRBD1 (5 bases). In germline, CDR1 is MDHEN, CDR2 SYDVKM. The CDR3 consists of 16 residues. V lost 6 bases and J lost 1, with 16 bases in between.

This clonotype appeared many times. The chain recombines TRBV11-2 with TRBJ2-2, with D hard to call. Germline CDR1 reads SGHAT; CDR2 reads FQNNGV. CDR3 length equals 13 residues. Between the trimmed V and J ends, which lost 6 bases and 5 bases, there was a span of 10 bases. The CDR3 DNA reads as TGTGCCAGCAGTTTTATGGCGACCGGGGAGCTGTTTTTT. This codes for CASSFMATGELFF. The full variable domain, rest sourced from reference TRBV11-2 and TRBJ2-2, is EAGVAQSPRYKIIEKRQSVAFWCNPISGHATLYWYQQILGQGPKLLIQFQNNGVVDDSQLPKDRFSAERLKGVDSTLKIQPAKLEDSAVYLCASSFMATGELFFGEGSRLTVL.

This clonotype was seen only a few times. The J gene is TRBJ1-1, the V gene TRBV11-2; TRBD1 is a possible D gene (5 bases). V lost 7 bases, J lost 4 bases, and 16 bases lay in between. This CDR3 is 14 amino acids long. Germline values: CDR1 SGHAT, CDR2 FQNNGV. The CDR3 DNA is TGTGCCAGCACCATGAGTAGGGGATCCACTGAAGCTTTCTTT. This encodes CASTMSRGSTEAFF.

This clonotype occurred many times. The chain links TRBV6-1 to TRBJ1-6, with 7 positions matching TRBD1. The CDR3 sequence is 13 residues long. Per germline, CDR1 MNHNS and CDR2 SASEGT. With 6 bases clipped from V and 9 bases from J, the junction kept 5 bases outside the gene matches. DNA for the CDR3: TGTGCCAGCAGAAATAGGGACAGTTCACCCCTCCACTTT. It specifies CASRNRDSSPLHF.

There are a few counts of this clonotype. The rearrangement uses TRBV13 and TRBJ1-5, with no clear D. The ends were cut back, 6 bases at V and 3 bases at J, with 15 bases in the middle. The germline gives CDR1 PRHDT, CDR2 FYEKMQ (reference sequence). This CDR3 region has 15 residues. As DNA, the CDR3 is TGTGCCAGCAGTCCCCCAAGTCGGCCCAATCAGCCCCAGCATTTT. It specifies CASSPPSRPNQPQHF.

This clonotype appeared many times. The genes are TRBV20-1 and TRBJ2-7, with a possible D match to TRBD2 (5 bases). Germline CDR1 reads DFQATT; CDR2 reads SNEGSKA (reference sequence). The CDR3 spans 11 residues. Trimming took off 5 bases at V and 2 bases at J, with 7 bases between the two ends. CDR3 bases: TGCAGTGCTTCCGGGGCCTACGAGCAGTACTTC. It encodes CSASGAYEQYF.

This clonotype has more than one count but fewer than ten. The chain joins TRBV7-9 to TRBJ1-3; D unresolved. V was pared by 4 bases and J by 0 bases, with 10 bases between. Per germline, CDR1 SEHNR and CDR2 FQNEAQ (reference sequence). This CDR3 is built from 15 residues. The chain's CDR3 is CASSSGLTSGNTIYF. CDR3 nucleotides: TGTGCCAGCAGCTCCGGGCTGACCTCTGGAAACACCATATATTTT.

This clonotype was found once. The chain is built from TRBV2 and TRBJ1-2; D gene ambiguous. Trimming removed 10 bases from V and 2 bases from J, with 11 bases in between. Germline CDR1 SNHLY, CDR2 FYNNEI. CDR3 size: 12 residues. In nucleotides, the CDR3 is TGTGCCACCAACGAGGGCAACTATGGCTACACCTTC. Residues: CATNEGNYGYTF.

This clonotype was observed many times. The chain combines TRBV25-1 with TRBJ2-7; D remains ambiguous. The CDR3 runs 14 residues. V lost 0 bases and J lost 2, with 8 bases in between. In germline, CDR1 is MGHDK, CDR2 SYGVNS. CDR3 sequence (DNA): TGTGCCAGCAGTGAATACGGGCGTACCTACGAGCAGTACTTC. This translates into CASSEYGRTYEQYF.

V gene TRBV19 combines with J gene TRBJ1-1; D perhaps matches TRBD1 (5 bases). The CDR3 is made up of 15 amino acids. The V end was cut by 4 bases, the J end by 3 bases, with 15 bases between. Germline assignment: CDR1 LNHDA and CDR2 SQIVND (reference sequence). The CDR3 coding sequence is TGTGCCAGTAGTAAGGGACCGGGCAGAGACACTGAAGCTTTCTTT. This encodes CASSKGPGRDTEAFF.

Points on this clonotype: At one of its ends the junction is not consistent with the germline gene, which may arise from a read error. The chain couples TRBV25-1 to TRBJ2-2; D gene ambiguous. Per germline, CDR1 MGHDK and CDR2 SYGVNS. The CDR3 is made up of 16 amino acids. CDR3 sequence: CATSDPRRANTGELFF. The CDR3 bases are TGTGCCACCAGTGATCCACGACGGGCGAACACCGGGGAGCTGTTTTTT.

A note on this clonotype: This may arise from a read error, as a much more abundant clone is one base away. The chain recombines TRBV25-1 with TRBJ2-5, with 9 bases identical to TRBD1. This CDR3 has 14 amino acids. The germline V gene encodes CDR1 MGHDK and CDR2 SYGVNS. V lost 6 bases, J lost 0 bases, and 2 bases stayed unmatched. The CDR3 sequence: CASRGTGNQETQYF. CDR3 nucleotides: TGTGCCAGCAGAGGGACAGGGAACCAAGAGACCCAGTACTTC. The variable domain in full, with the rest retrieved from reference TRBV25-1 and TRBJ2-5, is EADIYQTPRYLVIGTGKKITLECSQTMGHDKMYWYQQDPGMELHLIHYSYGVNSTEKGDLSSESTVSRIRTEHFPLTLESARPSHTSQYLCASRGTGNQETQYFGPGTRLLVL.

There are a few counts of this clonotype. CDR3 nucleotides: TGTGCCAGTAGTATCTTTGAGACAAGTGGAACCGGGGAGCTGTTTTTT. Its translation: CASSIFETSGTGELFF. V gene TRBV19 combines with J gene TRBJ2-2; D uncertain. The CDR3 sequence is 16 residues long. Germline CDR1 reads LNHDA; CDR2 reads SQIVND (reference sequence). Between the trimmed V and J ends, which lost 3 bases and 5 bases, there was a span of 16 bases.

This clonotype was seen repeatedly, ten times or more. This chain connects TRBV10-1 to TRBJ1-1, with D unresolved. CDR1 WNHNN and CDR2 SYGVQD come from the germline V gene (reference sequence). The CDR3 contains 12 residues. V shed 5 bases and J shed 2 bases, with 6 bases lying between them. The CDR3 nucleotides are TGCGCCAGCAGTTCGTTTAACACTGAAGCTTTCTTT. Translating gives CASSSFNTEAFF.

The sample holds many counts of this clonotype. The chain is built from TRBV9 and TRBJ2-2; D is unresolved. With 0 bases removed from V and 6 bases from J, the gap between germline ends came to 6 bases. The CDR3 spans 13 residues. In germline, CDR1 is SGDLS, CDR2 YYNGEE. CDR3 amino acids: CASSVASSGELFF. The CDR3, as DNA: TGTGCCAGCAGCGTAGCTTCGTCCGGGGAGCTGTTTTTT.

The chain combines TRBV29-1 with TRBJ1-2; 8 bases match TRBD1. V lost 4 bases to trimming and J lost 7 bases; unmatched junction nucleotides: 8. Germline V gives CDR1 SQVTM, CDR2 ANQGSEA. CDR3 length: 13 residues. CDR3 sequence: CSVGQGAQSGYTF. For the CDR3, the DNA is TGCAGCGTTGGGCAGGGGGCGCAGTCTGGCTACACCTTC. The full variable domain, with the rest looked up from reference TRBV29-1 and TRBJ1-2, is SAVISQKPSRDICQRGTSLTIQCQVDSQVTMMFWYRQQPGQSLTLIATANQGSEATYESGFVIDKFPISRPNLTFSTLTVSNMSPEDSSIYLCSVGQGAQSGYTFGSGTRLTVV.

V gene TRBV29-1 combines with J gene TRBJ2-3, with D possibly matching TRBD2 (6 bases). The V and J ends lost 4 bases and 0 bases respectively, with 14 bases between them. The germline V gene encodes CDR1 SQVTM and CDR2 ANQGSEA. CDR3 length: 15 residues. Here the CDR3 reads CSVVLLATSTDTQYF. In nucleotides, the CDR3 is TGCAGCGTTGTGCTCCTAGCGACTAGCACAGATACGCAGTATTTT.

The chain links TRBV10-3 to TRBJ2-5; 8 bases map to TRBD1. The CDR3 length is 13 residues. Germline CDR1 is ENHRY and CDR2 is SYGVKD. The CDR3: CVSSRQGKETQYF. DNA of the CDR3: TGTGTCAGCAGTCGACAGGGGAAAGAGACCCAGTACTTC.

The CDR3: CSSPPGQGTLGANVLTF. The CDR3, as DNA: TGCAGCTCACCACCGGGACAGGGGACTCTGGGCGCCAACGTCCTGACTTTC. This chain links TRBV29-1 with TRBJ2-6, with 10 bases matching TRBD1. This CDR3 contains 17 residues. Germline lookup yields CDR1 SQVTM and CDR2 ANQGSEA. V dropped 8 bases and J dropped 7; count of bases not matched to a gene: 17.

Comment on this clonotype: This may arise from a read error, as a much more abundant clone is one base away. The chain links TRBV9 to TRBJ2-5, with 9 bases fitting TRBD2. This CDR3 is built from 15 residues. Germline values: CDR1 SGDLS, CDR2 YYNGEE. Unmatched junction bases numbered 10, after V lost 3 bases and J lost 7 bases. The CDR3 protein is CASSEDGGLATTQYF. As DNA, the CDR3 is TGTGCCAGCAGCGAAGATGGGGGACTAGCAACGACCCAGTACTTC.

This clonotype has only a few counts. The V gene is TRBV20-1, the J gene TRBJ1-2; D gene unclear. V was clipped by 1 base and J by 1 base, with 10 bases between them. The germline gives CDR1 DFQATT, CDR2 SNEGSKA (reference sequence). The CDR3 loop spans 14 amino acids. The CDR3 region is CSARVGSFNYGYTF. The CDR3 region has the DNA TGCAGTGCTAGAGTCGGGAGCTTTAACTATGGCTACACCTTC.

The chain links TRBV25-1 to TRBJ1-1; 9 bases are shared with TRBD1. Germline loops: CDR1 MGHDK, CDR2 SYGVNS. J was trimmed by 4 bases and V by 9 bases; bases with no gene match: 3. The CDR3 is made up of 12 amino acids. CDR3 in amino acids: CASRTGATEAFF. The CDR3 DNA follows: TGTGCCAGTCGGACAGGGGCCACTGAAGCTTTCTTT.

The chain combines TRBV20-1 with TRBJ1-2, with 9 bases aligning to TRBD1. Trimming cost V 0 bases and J 5 bases; bases outside gene matches: 4. Per germline, CDR1 DFQATT and CDR2 SNEGSKA (reference sequence). The CDR3 runs to 14 residues. The CDR3 spells CSARDPDRGYGYTF. CDR3 bases: TGCAGTGCTAGAGATCCGGACAGGGGATATGGCTACACCTTC.

The sample holds many counts of this clonotype. This rearrangement joins TRBV12-3 or TRBV12-4 to TRBJ1-5; 8 nucleotides align to TRBD1. V was pared by 2 bases and J by 3 bases, with 6 bases of the junction left unmatched. The CDR3 has 16 residues. The CDR3 loop is CASSLSSGGNNQPQHF. The DNA of the CDR3 is TGTGCCAGCAGTTTATCCTCAGGGGGCAACAATCAGCCCCAGCATTTT.

This clonotype was counted only a few times. The V call is TRBV7-9, the J call TRBJ2-7; D unresolved. V lost 0 bases and J lost 2, with 17 bases in between. The CDR3 runs 17 residues. Germline V gives CDR1 SEHNR, CDR2 FQNEAQ (reference sequence). CDR3: CASSLALPFVRPYEQYF. In DNA, the CDR3 is TGTGCCAGCAGCTTAGCTCTTCCGTTTGTGAGACCCTACGAGCAGTACTTC.

This clonotype was detected a few times. The chain is built from TRBV20-1 and TRBJ2-2, with a tentative D call TRBD1 (6 bases). The CDR3 covers 13 residues. Germline V gene data show CDR1 as DFQATT and CDR2 as SNEGSKA (reference sequence). Trimming shortened V by 4 bases and J by 5 bases, and 11 bases separated the two germline ends. CDR3 bases: TGCAGTGCTACAGGGGCTTTAACCGGGGAGCTGTTTTTT. Translated: CSATGALTGELFF.

This clonotype was counted a few times. The CDR3 region has the DNA TGTGCCAGCAGTGCGAGGAACACAGATACGCAGTATTTT. Its protein is CASSARNTDTQYF. This chain connects TRBV2 to TRBJ2-3; D unresolved. Per the germline V gene, CDR1 is SNHLY and CDR2 is FYNNEI. CDR3 length: 13 residues. The V end lost 4 bases, the J end lost 2 bases, and 7 bases lay between the germline ends.